A selection of T cell receptor beta chains follows, all from one sample in a study of cytotoxic CD8 clonotypes in ibrutinib-treated CLL. Sequenced by immunoSEQ multiplex PCR; TCRdb stores in-frame clones only, minus some. The sample includes around 77,000 clones, 70% to 90% of them seen just once. The sequenced sample was PBMCs, obtained at disease progression, from a patient treated with ibrutinib. The receptor set was obtained from a human donor with chronic lymphocytic leukemia. Both conserved end residues are part of each CDR3. The D gene is left open where the match is weak. Where a row states a size, it is once, few, many or the class of an expanded clone; other rows omit it.

clone_size j_call cdr3_length v_call d_call cdr3_nt cdr3_aa
. TRBJ1-1 15 TRBV28 TRBD1 TGTGCCAGCAGTAGAAATCACAGGGGATACACTGAAGCTTTCTTT CASSRNHRGYTEAFF
. TRBJ2-5 14 TRBV2 . TGTGCCAGCAGGAAACAGAGGGGGATGGAGACCCAGTACTTC CASRKQRGMETQYF
. TRBJ2-7 12 TRBV30 . TGTGCCTGGAGTCATGATAGCTACGAGCAGTACTTC CAWSHDSYEQYF
. TRBJ2-5 16 TRBV12-5 . TGTGCTAGTGGTTCCGATCGGACCCGCGGACCGGAGACCCAGTACTTC CASGSDRTRGPETQYF
. TRBJ2-5 14 TRBV10-3 . TGTGCCATCAGTGAGGGGTGGAGCCAAGAGACCCAGTACTTC CAISEGWSQETQYF
once TRBJ1-2 16 TRBV7-9 TRBD1 TGTGCCAGCAGCTTCGACGGGACAGGGAGAAACTATGGCTACACCTTC CASSFDGTGRNYGYTF
. TRBJ2-5 14 TRBV6-5 . TGTGCCAGCAGAGACGGGACCTTGTATGAGACCCAGTACTTC CASRDGTLYETQYF
once TRBJ2-3 13 TRBV6-5 . TGTGCCAGCAGTTACGATGGGGTCGATACGCAGTATTTT CASSYDGVDTQYF
few TRBJ1-3 14 TRBV9 . TGTGCCAGCAGCGTAGCGTTCCCTGGAAACACCATATATTTT CASSVAFPGNTIYF
. TRBJ2-3 13 TRBV10-3 . TGTGCCACACAGGACGGGGGAACAGATACGCAGTATTTT CATQDGGTDTQYF
. TRBJ1-5 15 TRBV2 . TGTGCCAGCAGTGAAGCTGGTGCAGACTATCAGCCCCAGCATTTT CASSEAGADYQPQHF
. TRBJ1-2 11 TRBV6-1 . TGTGCCAGCAGAGGACCCTCGGGCTACACCTTC CASRGPSGYTF
. TRBJ1-1 14 TRBV5-1 . TGCGCCAGCAGCTTTAGGGAGCCCAACACTGAAGCTTTCTTT CASSFREPNTEAFF
once TRBJ2-3 13 TRBV7-9 TRBD2 TGTGCCGCGGGCAGCGGGGGCACAGATACGCAGTATTTT CAAGSGGTDTQYF
. TRBJ1-1 14 TRBV5-1 . TGCGCCAGCAGCTTGCCCCACGGGAACACTGAAGCTTTCTTT CASSLPHGNTEAFF
. TRBJ1-1 12 TRBV30 . TGTGCCTGGAAGGCGGTTTTTACTGAAGCTTTCTTT CAWKAVFTEAFF
. TRBJ1-6 17 TRBV7-9 . TGTGCCAGCAGCGAACCCCGAATGGGAAAGAATAATTCACCCCTCCACTTT CASSEPRMGKNNSPLHF
. TRBJ1-2 17 TRBV19 TRBD1 TGTGCCAGTAGTATAGACCCGGGACAGACTGAATCATATGGCTACACCTTC CASSIDPGQTESYGYTF
once TRBJ1-1 15 TRBV5-1 TRBD1 TGCGCCAGCAGCTCCGGACAGGGGGCGGGCACTGAAGCTTTCTTT CASSSGQGAGTEAFF
once TRBJ2-7 14 TRBV19 . TGTGCCAGTAGTACCACAGTCAGCTCCTACGAGCAGTACTTC CASSTTVSSYEQYF
. TRBJ1-5 17 TRBV14 . TGTGCCAGCAGCCAAAGGCCTCCTACAGGTAGCTCCCCTAGCCAGCATTTT CASSQRPPTGSSPSQHF
. TRBJ2-3 13 TRBV25-1 . TGTGCCAGCAGACACACTAGCACAGATACGCAGTATTTT CASRHTSTDTQYF
. TRBJ1-1 12 TRBV7-9 . TGTGCCAGCAGCTTAGCAGGGTCTGAAGCTTTCTTT CASSLAGSEAFF
. TRBJ2-1 16 TRBV5-8 TRBD2 TGTGCCAGCAGCTTGGGTGACAGCGGGAGAATAAGGGAGCAGTTCTTC CASSLGDSGRIREQFF
once TRBJ1-4 14 TRBV6-5 TRBD1 TGTGCCAGCAGTCAACGGACAGGTCGGGAAAAACTGTTTTTT CASSQRTGREKLFF
few TRBJ1-5 15 TRBV10-2 . TGCGCCAGCAGTGCGACAGGCGGAAGGAATCAGCCCCAGCATTTT CASSATGGRNQPQHF
. TRBJ1-2 15 TRBV19 TRBD1 TGTGCCAGTCATGAATCGGGGGACAGGGGTTATGGCTACACCTTC CASHESGDRGYGYTF
. TRBJ1-1 13 TRBV29-1 . TGCAGCGTTGATGTGTCAGGGTCCACTGAAGCTTTCTTT CSVDVSGSTEAFF
. TRBJ1-1 16 TRBV4-2 . TGTGCCAGCAGCTTGGTTCGAGGGGCCCCTAACACTGAAGCTTTCTTT CASSLVRGAPNTEAFF
. TRBJ1-1 16 TRBV18 . TGTGCCAGCTCACCACCGTTTTCCGGAGGGGACACTGAAGCTTTCTTT CASSPPFSGGDTEAFF
. TRBJ1-1 12 TRBV18 TRBD1 TGTGCCAGCTCACCTGACAGGGGGGAAGCTTTCTTT CASSPDRGEAFF
few TRBJ2-2 12 TRBV2 . TGTGCCAGCAGTCTGGACACCGGGGAGCTGTTTTTT CASSLDTGELFF
. TRBJ2-7 15 TRBV9 TRBD2 TGTGCCAGCAGCTACCGGGACTACACCTTCTACGAGCAGTACTTC CASSYRDYTFYEQYF
. TRBJ2-1 15 TRBV27 . TGTGCCAGCAGTTTAGAGGGGATGATGTACAATGAGCAGTTCTTC CASSLEGMMYNEQFF
. TRBJ2-1 14 TRBV27 TRBD2 TGTGCCAGCAGTGTTCTAGCGGGAGTAGGTGAGCAGTTCTTC CASSVLAGVGEQFF
. TRBJ1-5 17 TRBV27 TRBD1 TGTGCCAGCAGTAAAGACCGGGACAGAAACGGCAATCAGCCCCAGCATTTT CASSKDRDRNGNQPQHF
. TRBJ2-1 15 TRBV7-3 TRBD2 TGTGCCAGCAGCTTTAGCGGGAGGTCCTACAATGAGCAGTTCTTC CASSFSGRSYNEQFF
few TRBJ1-5 11 TRBV2 . TGTGCCAGCAGCGCCGTGTCAGGGCAGCATTTT CASSAVSGQHF
. TRBJ1-2 15 TRBV6-5 TRBD1 TGTGCCAGCAGTATGACAGGGGGTGCTAACTATGGCTACACCTTC CASSMTGGANYGYTF
. TRBJ2-5 16 TRBV2 TRBD2 TGTGCCAGCAGCCCCGGACTAGCGGGGTACCAAGAGACCCAGTACTTC CASSPGLAGYQETQYF
. TRBJ2-7 14 TRBV6-1 TRBD2 TGTGCCGTCGGGAGCGGGAACCGACTTAACGAGCAGTACTTC CAVGSGNRLNEQYF
. TRBJ2-4 11 TRBV29-1 TRBD1 TGCAGCGGGACAGGGAGGAACATTCAGTACTTC CSGTGRNIQYF
. TRBJ2-7 15 TRBV18 TRBD2 TGTGCCAGCTCACCAATCCGGGGGGAGTCCTACGAGCAGTACTTC CASSPIRGESYEQYF
. TRBJ2-2 13 TRBV19 . TGTGCCAGTAGTCTCGGACCCACCGGGGAGCTGTTTTTT CASSLGPTGELFF
hyperexpanded TRBJ1-1 15 TRBV4-2 . TGTGCCAGCAGCCCCCTAGTTGGGGGGACCCTTGAAGCTTTCTTT CASSPLVGGTLEAFF